A selection of T cell receptor beta chains follows, all from one sample in a study of shared clonotypes between healthy human individuals. Libraries were prepared by immunoSEQ multiplex PCR; TCRdb keeps only in-frame clonotypes and omits some of them. The table has some 2.1 million clones, roughly 94% seen once; the top ten hold 0.13%. The sequencing input was naive CD4+ T cells sorted from blood. The receptors were sampled from a man aged 18 to 29 in good health. Each CDR3 is given with its conserved first and last residue. A D gene is named only where the DNA matches it firmly. Clone size is shown for a subset of rows, as once, few, many or a class of expanded clone.

V	J	length	D	size	DNA	CDR3
TRBV10-2	TRBJ1-6	11	NA	NA	TGCGCCAGCAGGAGTAATTCACCCCTCCACTTT	CASRSNSPLHF
TRBV7-2	TRBJ2-3	15	TRBD2	NA	TGTGCCAGCAGCGCGACTAGCGGGATTGTGGATACGCAGTATTTT	CASSATSGIVDTQYF
TRBV7-2	TRBJ2-2	14	NA	NA	TGTGCCAGCAGCCCGAACACTAACACCGGGGAGCTGTTTTTT	CASSPNTNTGELFF
TRBV7-2	TRBJ2-2	16	NA	once	TGTGCCAGCAGCTTACTGGGCCACGGTAGCACCGGGGAGCTGTTTTTT	CASSLLGHGSTGELFF
TRBV4-1	TRBJ2-3	17	TRBD1	NA	TGCGCCAGCAGCCAAGGATCCAACAGGGGTCGGGGCGATACGCAGTATTTT	CASSQGSNRGRGDTQYF
TRBV7-3	TRBJ2-3	13	NA	NA	TGTGCCAGCAGCCCGACTAGTAGTTTTACGCAGTATTTT	CASSPTSSFTQYF
TRBV6-6	TRBJ2-7	16	NA	NA	TGTGCCAGCAGTTACTCCTGGGTAGGGTCTGAGGGCGAGCAGTACTTC	CASSYSWVGSEGEQYF
TRBV12-2	TRBJ2-7	15	NA	NA	TGTGCAAGTCGCTTACAGGGGGTTCAATCCTACGAGCAGTACTTC	CASRLQGVQSYEQYF
TRBV7-8	TRBJ2-7	15	TRBD1	NA	TGTGCCAGCAGCCCCAGGGGGACGATCGATTACGAGCAGTACTTC	CASSPRGTIDYEQYF
TRBV7-9	TRBJ1-2	14	NA	few	TGTGCCAGCAGCTCAGGACAGTTGGGCTATGGCTACACCTTC	CASSSGQLGYGYTF
TRBV6-6	TRBJ2-2	15	NA	NA	TGTGCCAGCAGTTTAGTCACGGGGGTGGGCGGGGAGCTGTTTTTT	CASSLVTGVGGELFF
TRBV6-6	TRBJ2-1	12	NA	NA	TGTGCCAGCAGCCCCGAGGGGAATGAGCAGTTCTTC	CASSPEGNEQFF
TRBV28	TRBJ2-3	14	NA	NA	TGTGCCAGCAGGGGTGGCAGGGCTCGGGATACGCAGTATTTT	CASRGGRARDTQYF
TRBV11-3	TRBJ2-7	13	NA	NA	TGTGCCAGCAGGGGCCCCATGTCCCCCGAGCAGTACTTC	CASRGPMSPEQYF
TRBV7-2	TRBJ2-7	16	NA	NA	TGTGCCAGCAGCTTAGGCGGGACAGTTTTCTCCTACGAGCAGTACTTC	CASSLGGTVFSYEQYF
TRBV5-6	TRBJ2-7	15	TRBD1	NA	TGTGCCAGCAGCCCTAGGACAGGGGGGTCGGGCGAGCAGTACTTC	CASSPRTGGSGEQYF
TRBV2	TRBJ1-1	13	TRBD1	NA	TGTGCCAGCAAGACAGGGGAGAACACTGAAGCTTTCTTT	CASKTGENTEAFF
TRBV27	TRBJ1-6	13	NA	NA	TGTGCCAGCAGTTTAGGAGTTGATTCACCCCTCCACTTT	CASSLGVDSPLHF
TRBV7-2	TRBJ2-1	15	TRBD2	NA	TGTGCCAGCAGCACCGGGACTAGTGTTTACAATGAGCAGTTCTTC	CASSTGTSVYNEQFF
TRBV4-2	TRBJ1-6	16	NA	NA	TGTGCCAGCAGCCAAGCGCACCAAACTGGGAATTCACCCCTCCACTTT	CASSQAHQTGNSPLHF
TRBV6-6	TRBJ2-1	15	NA	NA	TGTGCCAGCAGTTACTCGGGGGTGTCCTACAATGAGCAGTTCTTC	CASSYSGVSYNEQFF
TRBV4-1	TRBJ2-1	17	TRBD1	NA	TGCGCCAGCAGCCAAGCGTTAAGGACAGGGGGCTTCAATGAGCAGTTCTTC	CASSQALRTGGFNEQFF
TRBV5-1	TRBJ1-2	17	NA	NA	TGCGCCAGCAGCTTAGGAGGTATCGGGCAGCTAGGCCATGGCTACACCTTC	CASSLGGIGQLGHGYTF
TRBV29-1	TRBJ2-3	14	TRBD1	NA	TGCAGCGTTGTGTCCACCGGGACAGGGGATACGCAGTATTTT	CSVVSTGTGDTQYF
TRBV7-2	TRBJ1-5	12	NA	once	TGTGCCAGCAGCCCCCCGGGCCAGCCCCAGCATTTT	CASSPPGQPQHF
TRBV7-3	TRBJ1-5	14	NA	NA	TGTGCCAGCAGCTTAGACAGCAGCAATCAGCCCCAGCATTTT	CASSLDSSNQPQHF
TRBV6-5	TRBJ2-5	15	TRBD1	NA	TGTGCCAGCAGTTACGGGAGGGGACAGGGCGGGTCCCAGTACTTC	CASSYGRGQGGSQYF
TRBV2	TRBJ2-1	14	NA	NA	TGTGCCAGCAGACGGGGGGCTTCCTACAATGAGCAGTTCTTC	CASRRGASYNEQFF
TRBV5-1	TRBJ1-5	15	NA	NA	TGCGCCAGCAGCTACGACTCGGGGAGCAATCAGCCCCAGCATTTT	CASSYDSGSNQPQHF
TRBV7-9	TRBJ1-1	16	NA	NA	TGTGCCAGCAGCCTTGGCCCGGGTGGGCTGAACACTGAAGCTTTCTTT	CASSLGPGGLNTEAFF
TRBV10-3	TRBJ2-1	13	TRBD2	NA	TGTGCCATCGTCCGGGACTACGATAATGAGCAGTTCTTC	CAIVRDYDNEQFF
TRBV7-9	TRBJ1-1	15	TRBD1	NA	TGTGCCAGCAGCCCCTGGGACAGTAAGAACACTGAAGCTTTCTTT	CASSPWDSKNTEAFF
TRBV1	TRBJ2-7	14	NA	NA	TGCACCAGCAGCCGGGGGCGGGGCCGCTACGAGCAGTACTTC	CTSSRGRGRYEQYF